The T cell receptor (beta chain) under discussion was sequenced for a study of blood T cell repertoires in COVID-19. Study summary: Spain, Italy and the United States supplied samples that represented acute and convalescent COVID-19. PBMCs, B-cell-depleted T cells, or T cells provided the cDNA or gDNA that made up the material.

Seattle enrolled patients during active infection and tracked them longitudinally. Original processing notes: Estimates of nucleated cell counts were drawn from the amplification of reference gene primers. TCRdb keeps only in-frame clones here, not all; method: immunoSEQ multiplex PCR. V and J calls and clone size are those listed in that table; D and trimming were worked out from the DNA. The sample has about 240,000 clones, around 90% seen once; the top ten hold 0.83%. Trimming pared 8 bases from V and 1 base from J, leaving 8 bases between. This CDR3 has 12 residues. The sequenced material came from peripheral blood. This TCR was recovered from a young man with COVID-19, enrolled during active disease. The rearrangement links TRBV12-3 or TRBV12-4 to TRBJ1-1; D is unresolved. The CDR3 loop is CASGSSNTEAFF. As DNA, the CDR3 is TGTGCCAGCGGCTCTTCGAACACTGAAGCTTTCTTT.